Presented here are 4 T cell receptor beta chains from one specimen sequenced in a study of breast tumors, draining lymph nodes, adjacent tissues. Breast cancer patients provided tissue from their axillary draining lymph nodes. A single record per CDR3 protein comes from TCRdb applying MiXCR to the multiplex PCR reads. There are 270,000 or so distinct CDR3 sequences in the sample; 30% occur only once, and 1.1% lies in the top ten. Material for sequencing was axillary lymph node tissue. Source of these receptors: a female donor with breast cancer. Some clones in this sample may be carry-over from other donors' samples.

This clonotype was found many times. This chain uses TRBV7-9 with TRBJ2-1; D ambiguous. The germline V and J ends were trimmed by 2 bases and 7 bases, with 12 bases remaining between them. The CDR3 contains 14 residues. Germline V lookup: CDR1 SEHNR, CDR2 FQNEAQ (reference sequence). The CDR3 region is CASSLTLQLNEQFF. CDR3 coding DNA: TGTGCCAGCAGCTTAACTTTGCAGTTAAATGAGCAGTTCTTC.

The rearrangement uses TRBV20-1 and TRBJ2-7; D gene ambiguous. The germline V gene has CDR1 DFQATT and CDR2 SNEGSKA (reference sequence). Trimming took off 3 bases at V and 1 base at J, with 22 bases between the two ends. The CDR3 spans 17 residues. CDR3 nucleotide sequence: TGCAGTGCTAGCCTTCCTCTGTATTCCGTGGGTTCCTACGAGCAGTACTTC. It codes for CSASLPLYSVGSYEQYF.

The rearrangement uses TRBV3-1 and TRBJ1-4; tentatively, D is TRBD1 (6 bases). The CDR3 is 17 amino acids. The germline gives CDR1 LGHDT, CDR2 YNNKEL (reference sequence). V was clipped by 8 bases and J by 4 bases, with 23 bases between them. This chain's CDR3 is CASDPATPGQNNEKLFF. The CDR3, as DNA: TGTGCCAGCGACCCAGCCACGCCGGGACAAAATAATGAAAAACTGTTTTTT. The whole variable domain, filled in from reference TRBV3-1 and TRBJ1-4, reads DTAVSQTPKYLVTQMGNDKSIKCEQNLGHDTMYWYKQDSKKFLKIMFSYNNKELIINETVPNRFSPKSPDKAHLNLHINSLELGDSAVYFCASDPATPGQNNEKLFFGSGTQLSVL.

This clonotype was seen only a few times. The chain combines TRBV11-3 with TRBJ2-1; D possibly uses TRBD1 or TRBD2 (5 bases each). Germline CDR1 is SGHNT and CDR2 is YENEEA. Trimming pared 3 bases from V and 6 bases from J, leaving 21 bases between. This CDR3 is 17 amino acids long. The CDR3 nucleotides read TGTGCCAGCAGCTTCCTACGGGGCACCGTATCGCCCAATGAGCAGTTCTTC. It yields the protein CASSFLRGTVSPNEQFF.